The entry that follows covers one T cell receptor beta chain sequence. The data are from a study of blood T cell repertoires in COVID-19. The assay was immunoSEQ multiplex PCR, and TCRdb's table has in-frame clones only and misses some. The profile shows 150,000 or so clones, about 87% of them singletons. In germline, CDR1 is SGHNT, CDR2 YYREEE (reference sequence). Trimming cost V 4 bases and J 5 bases; bases outside gene matches: 6. The CDR3 spans 15 residues. The clonotype was recovered from a man between 60 and 70 years old with acute or convalescent COVID-19. This chain connects TRBV5-4 to TRBJ1-2; 12 bases line up with TRBD1. Sequencing was carried out using peripheral blood. CDR3 residues: CASSPGQGATYGYTF. The CDR3 DNA is TGTGCCAGCAGCCCGGGACAGGGGGCCACTTATGGCTACACCTTC.